The 20 T cell receptor beta chains listed next were all sequenced from one sample in a study of blood T cell repertoires in COVID-19. TCRdb's table, derived via immunoSEQ multiplex PCR, lists solely in-frame clones and lacks some. Of some 120,000 clones listed, 80% to 90% are singletons. Sequencing input: peripheral blood. All receptors derive from an older man with active or convalescent COVID-19.

CDR3 nucleotides: TGTGCCAGCAGCTTAGCGGGGACAGGGGGCTGGCAGCCCCAGCATTTT. Amino acid sequence: CASSLAGTGGWQPQHF. The V and J genes are TRBV7-8 and TRBJ1-5, with TRBD1 identical over 12 bases. With V trimmed by 0 bases and J by 7 bases, 4 bases remained unmatched. The CDR3 runs to 16 residues. Germline lookup yields CDR1 SGHVS and CDR2 FQNEAQ.

The CDR3 DNA reads as TGTGCCAGCAGTTGGTCCGGGACTAGCGGCTACGAGCAGTACTTC. It encodes CASSWSGTSGYEQYF. The chain joins TRBV6-5 to TRBJ2-7, with 11 positions matching TRBD2. The germline V gene has CDR1 MNHEY and CDR2 SVGAGI. CDR3 size: 15 residues. The V and J ends lost 4 bases and 3 bases, in that order; junction bases with no gene match: 5.

The chain uses TRBV6-6 and TRBJ1-4; 9 bases fit TRBD1. Germline V gives CDR1 MNHNY, CDR2 SVGAGI (reference sequence). V was clipped by 6 bases and J by 7 bases; unmatched bases: 9. This CDR3 is built from 15 residues. CDR3 sequence (DNA): TGTGCCAGCAGCTCTCCGGGACAGGGACGTGAAAAACTGTTTTTT. It encodes CASSSPGQGREKLFF.

This chain joins TRBV2 and TRBJ1-2; 7 bases match TRBD1. CDR1 and CDR2 (germline): SNHLY, FYNNEI. V trimming: 5 bases; J trimming: 8 bases; junction bases outside the gene matches: 8. CDR3 length: 13 amino acids. This chain's CDR3 is CASSQTGPQGYTF. The DNA of the CDR3 is TGTGCCAGCAGTCAGACAGGGCCCCAAGGCTACACCTTC.

V and J are TRBV19 and TRBJ1-1; D remains ambiguous. The V and J ends lost 4 bases and 5 bases respectively, with 14 bases between them. CDR3 length: 14 residues. Germline V gives CDR1 LNHDA, CDR2 SQIVND (reference sequence). The CDR3 protein is CASSTRGRRTEAFF. CDR3 DNA: TGTGCCAGTAGTACTCGTGGAAGGAGGACTGAAGCTTTCTTT.

This chain links TRBV18 with TRBJ2-7, with D tentatively TRBD1 (6 bases). The germline V gene encodes CDR1 KGHSH and CDR2 LQKENI. The CDR3 runs to 13 residues. Trimming cost V 2 bases and J 2 bases, with 7 bases left between them. CDR3 coding DNA: TGTGCCAGCTCACCAGGACAGCCCTACGAGCAGTACTTC. Translated, it gives CASSPGQPYEQYF.

The chain is built from TRBV29-1 and TRBJ1-1, with a possible D match to TRBD1 (5 bases). The CDR3 covers 12 residues. Germline CDR1 and CDR2: SQVTM and ANQGSEA. The ends were cut back, 6 bases at V and 3 bases at J, with 11 bases in the middle. As DNA, the CDR3 is TGCAGCGTCCACTTCAGGGACACTGAAGCTTTCTTT. Its protein product is CSVHFRDTEAFF.

About this clone itself: Other nucleotide sequences in the sample specify the same CDR3. The chain has TRBV28 and TRBJ2-7; no reliable D call. CDR3 length: 12 amino acids. Trimming cost V 4 bases and J 4 bases, with 8 bases left between them. Germline V lookup: CDR1 MDHEN, CDR2 SYDVKM. In DNA, the CDR3 is TGTGCCAGCAGTTCCCCGGGTTACGAGCAGTACTTC. This translates into CASSSPGYEQYF.

The J gene is TRBJ2-1, the V gene TRBV6-4; 8 bases match TRBD2. Germline lookup yields CDR1 MRHNA and CDR2 SNTAGT. The CDR3 spans 15 residues. The junction had 10 bases not matched to a gene; V was cut back by 6 bases and J by 6 bases. The CDR3 sequence: CASRISGSSANEQFF. The DNA for the CDR3 is TGTGCCAGCAGAATAAGCGGGAGCTCGGCCAATGAGCAGTTCTTC.

This chain joins TRBV7-3 and TRBJ2-2, with 10 bases matching TRBD1. The CDR3 is 15 residues long. J gave up 6 bases and V 4 bases, and 5 bases lay outside the gene matches. Germline V lookup: CDR1 SGHTA, CDR2 FQGTGA. Written as DNA, the CDR3 is TGTGCCAGCAGCTCCCGGGACAGGGGCCCCGGGGAGCTGTTTTTT. It specifies CASSSRDRGPGELFF.

The genes are TRBV7-9 and TRBJ2-5; no clear D gene. V gave up 6 bases and J gave up 5 bases, with 16 bases separating them. The V gene's germline CDR1 is SEHNR and CDR2 FQNEAQ (reference sequence). This CDR3 has 14 amino acids. As DNA, the CDR3 is TGTGCCAGCAGATCCGGGTTTCCCGTGGAGACCCAGTACTTC. It codes for CASRSGFPVETQYF.

The rearrangement joins TRBV27 to TRBJ1-2; D ambiguous. The CDR3 covers 13 residues. The germline V and J ends were trimmed by 2 bases and 7 bases, with 11 bases remaining between them. CDR1 and CDR2 (germline): MNHEY, SMNVEV (reference sequence). CDR3 in amino acids: CASSLTARGGYTF. CDR3 in DNA: TGTGCCAGCAGTTTAACCGCCCGGGGTGGCTACACCTTC.

The chain carries TRBV5-1 and TRBJ2-1; D gene unclear. Germline CDR1 is SGHRS and CDR2 is YFSETQ. The CDR3 totals 12 residues. V lost 4 bases, J lost 3 bases, and 5 bases lay in between. The CDR3: CASSADYNEQFF. The CDR3 region has the DNA TGCGCCAGCAGCGCGGACTACAATGAGCAGTTCTTC.

The V and J genes are TRBV27 and TRBJ1-1, with D uncertain. Germline V gene data show CDR1 as MNHEY and CDR2 as SMNVEV (reference sequence). Trimming removed 0 bases from V and 4 bases from J, with 9 bases in between. CDR3 length equals 14 residues. The CDR3 loop reads CASSLSHRGTEAFF. The CDR3 bases are TGTGCCAGCAGTTTATCCCACCGGGGCACTGAAGCTTTCTTT.

The chain employs TRBV27 and TRBJ1-5; maybe TRBD1 (6 bases). This CDR3 is 15 amino acids long. V was pared by 6 bases and J by 9 bases, with 21 bases between. CDR1 and CDR2 from the germline V gene are MNHEY and SMNVEV (reference sequence). The CDR3: CASRMGQGPIWPQHF. CDR3 nucleotides: TGTGCCAGCAGGATGGGGCAGGGGCCGATCTGGCCCCAGCATTTT.

J is TRBJ2-3 and V is TRBV27; TRBD2 aligns across 13 bases. Germline CDR1 MNHEY, CDR2 SMNVEV (reference sequence). The J segment lost 3 bases and the V segment lost 6 bases, leaving 3 bases of the junction unmatched. The CDR3 covers 15 residues. CDR3 bases: TGTGCCAGCAGGACACTAGCGGGAGGGACAGATACGCAGTATTTT. This sequence encodes CASRTLAGGTDTQYF.

This clone has only one observation. The rearrangement uses TRBV12-5 and TRBJ2-3, with 7 positions matching TRBD2. From germline, CDR1 is LGHNT and CDR2 FRNRAP. V lost 3 bases, J lost 0 bases, and 12 bases stayed unmatched. The CDR3 has 18 residues. The CDR3 sequence: CASGFPVGRRPSTDTQYF. For the CDR3, the DNA is TGTGCTAGTGGTTTCCCTGTCGGGAGGCGCCCTAGCACAGATACGCAGTATTTT.

CDR3 sequence: CASSENLGSDPQGGGYTF. The CDR3 DNA reads as TGTGCCAGCAGTGAAAACTTAGGCTCCGACCCCCAGGGAGGTGGCTACACCTTC. This rearrangement joins TRBV25-1 to TRBJ1-2, with D possibly matching TRBD1 (5 bases). Germline CDR1 is MGHDK and CDR2 is SYGVNS. CDR3 length: 18 amino acids. The V end was cut by 2 bases, the J end by 7 bases, with 26 bases between.

The chain has TRBV28 and TRBJ2-7; D ambiguous. Per germline, CDR1 MDHEN and CDR2 SYDVKM. The CDR3 consists of 12 residues. V was pared by 5 bases and J by 1 base, with 6 bases between. CDR3 coding DNA: TGTGCCAGCAGTCAGTATTCCTACGAGCAGTACTTC. Protein: CASSQYSYEQYF.

The chain employs TRBV6-6 and TRBJ2-1; TRBD1 agrees at 7 bases. From germline, CDR1 is MNHNY and CDR2 SVGAGI (reference sequence). The CDR3 runs 14 residues. The V and J ends lost 4 bases and 6 bases, in that order; junction bases with no gene match: 6. The CDR3 loop reads CASSLTGYRNEQFF. CDR3 bases: TGTGCCAGCAGTTTGACAGGGTATCGCAATGAGCAGTTCTTC.